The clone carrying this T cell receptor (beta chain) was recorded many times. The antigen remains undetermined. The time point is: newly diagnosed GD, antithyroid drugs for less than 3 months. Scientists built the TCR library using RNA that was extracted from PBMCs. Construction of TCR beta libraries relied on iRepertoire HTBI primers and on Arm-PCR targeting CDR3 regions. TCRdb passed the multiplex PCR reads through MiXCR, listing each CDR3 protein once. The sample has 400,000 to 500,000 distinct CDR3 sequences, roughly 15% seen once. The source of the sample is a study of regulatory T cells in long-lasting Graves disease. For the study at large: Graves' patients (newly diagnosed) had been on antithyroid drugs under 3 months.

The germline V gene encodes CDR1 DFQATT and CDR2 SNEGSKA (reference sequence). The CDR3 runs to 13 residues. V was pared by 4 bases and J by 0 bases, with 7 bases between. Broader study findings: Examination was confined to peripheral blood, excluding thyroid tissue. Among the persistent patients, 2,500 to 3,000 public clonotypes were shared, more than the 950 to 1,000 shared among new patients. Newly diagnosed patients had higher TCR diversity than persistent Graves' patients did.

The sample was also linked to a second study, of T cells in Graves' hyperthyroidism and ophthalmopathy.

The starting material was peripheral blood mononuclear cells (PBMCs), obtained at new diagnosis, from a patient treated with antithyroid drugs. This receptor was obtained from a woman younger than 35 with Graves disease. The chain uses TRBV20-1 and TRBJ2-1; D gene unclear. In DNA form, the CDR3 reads TGCAGTGCTAAACACAGCTCCTACAATGAGCAGTTCTTC. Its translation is CSAKHSSYNEQFF.